This TCR beta chain originates from a study of cytomegalovirus exposure and HLA in healthy donors. Study-wide context: Clustering assigned about 76% of the approximately 400 genotyped donors to the Caucasian-associated ancestry cluster.

PCR primers comprised 60 Vbeta and 13 Jbeta primers. The data were produced by immunoSEQ multiplex PCR, yet TCRdb's version contains in-frame clones alone and is incomplete. The data show about 140,000 clones, roughly 78% seen once. Concerning this clone itself: Its antigen is not known. At one end the junction does not follow the germline gene, possibly because of a read error. The sample holds other DNA sequences that translate to the same CDR3.

General study points: Roughly even sequencing depth across donors was the assumption behind the presence/absence analyses.

Germline CDR1 is MNHEY and CDR2 is SMNVEV (reference sequence). The CDR3 runs to 16 residues. The TCR was taken from a female donor in good health and CMV-seronegative. Source material: PBMCs. This chain uses TRBV27 with TRBJ1-1; TRBD1 might be the D (6 bases). In nucleotides, the CDR3 is TGTGCCAGCACCCCCAAAGGGCAGGGGTTTGAGACTGAGGCTTTCTTT. It translates to CASTPKGQGFETEAFF.